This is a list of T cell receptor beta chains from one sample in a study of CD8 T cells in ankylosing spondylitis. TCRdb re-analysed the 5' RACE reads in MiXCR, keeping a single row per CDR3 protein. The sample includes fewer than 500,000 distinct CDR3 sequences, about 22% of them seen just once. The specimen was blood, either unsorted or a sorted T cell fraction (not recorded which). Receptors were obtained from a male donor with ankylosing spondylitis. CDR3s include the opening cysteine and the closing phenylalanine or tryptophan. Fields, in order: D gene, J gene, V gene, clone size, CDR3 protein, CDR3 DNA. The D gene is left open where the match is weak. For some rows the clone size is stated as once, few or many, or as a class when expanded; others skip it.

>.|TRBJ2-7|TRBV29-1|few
CSAQGPTSYEQYF
TGCAGCGCCCAGGGACCAACCTCCTACGAGCAGTACTTC
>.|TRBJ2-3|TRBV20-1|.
CSAAGTPPTDTQYF
TGCAGTGCTGCCGGGACACCCCCCACAGATACGCAGTATTTT
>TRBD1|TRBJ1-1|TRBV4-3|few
CASSQDRGGTAFF
TGCGCCAGCAGCCAAGACAGGGGGGGGACAGCTTTCTTT
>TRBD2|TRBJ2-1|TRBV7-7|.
CASSNRLAGHHEQFF
TGTGCTAGCAGCAACAGACTAGCGGGACACCATGAGCAGTTCTTC
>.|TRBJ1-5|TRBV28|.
CASSKSGLFQPQHF
TGTGCCAGCAGTAAATCAGGGTTGTTTCAGCCCCAGCATTTT
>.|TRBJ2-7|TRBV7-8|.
CASSPGLAASYEQYF
TGTGCCAGCAGCCCGGGGCTAGCTGCCTCCTACGAGCAGTACTTC
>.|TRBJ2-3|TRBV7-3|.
CAGSLSGSVTDTQYF
TGTGCCGGCAGCTTATCGGGGTCGGTCACAGATACGCAGTATTTT
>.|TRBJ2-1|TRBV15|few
CATSRSLASSYNEQFF
TGTGCCACCAGCAGATCTCTAGCGAGCTCCTACAATGAGCAGTTCTTC
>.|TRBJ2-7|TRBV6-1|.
CASSGTEQYF
TGTGCCAGCAGTGGGACCGAGCAGTACTTC
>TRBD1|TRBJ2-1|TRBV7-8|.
CASSLVTGVPYNEQFF
TGTGCCAGCAGCTTAGTGACAGGGGTACCCTACAATGAGCAGTTCTTC
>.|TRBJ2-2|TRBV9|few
CASSVNPIGAGKQWVTGELFF
TGTGCCAGCAGCGTAAACCCCATCGGTGCGGGAAAACAATGGGTTACCGGGGAGCTGTTTTTT
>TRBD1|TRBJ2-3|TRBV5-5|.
CASSQGGGRPTDTQYF
TGTGCCAGCAGCCAAGGGGGCGGCCGTCCCACAGATACGCAGTATTTT
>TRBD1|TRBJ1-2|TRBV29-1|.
CSVEVQTGVYGYTF
TGCAGCGTTGAGGTCCAAACAGGGGTCTATGGCTACACCTTC
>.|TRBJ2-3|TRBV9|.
CASSPLPGSTDTQYF
TGTGCCAGCAGCCCCCTCCCGGGGTCCACAGATACGCAGTATTTT
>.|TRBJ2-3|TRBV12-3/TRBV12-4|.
CASSPASPDTQYF
TGTGCCAGCAGCCCCGCTAGCCCAGATACGCAGTATTTT
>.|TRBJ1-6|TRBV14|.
CASSQIGGQILSPLHF
TGTGCCAGCAGCCAAATAGGCGGACAGATCTTATCACCCCTCCACTTT
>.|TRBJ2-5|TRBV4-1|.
CASSIIRGETQYF
TGCGCCAGCAGCATCATAAGGGGGGAGACCCAGTACTTC
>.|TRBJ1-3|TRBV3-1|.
CASSHGTIRNTIYF
TGTGCCAGCAGCCACGGGACTATCAGAAACACCATATATTTT
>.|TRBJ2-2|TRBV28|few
CASSLPGGTGELFF
TGTGCCAGCAGTTTACCCGGGGGAACCGGGGAGCTGTTTTTT
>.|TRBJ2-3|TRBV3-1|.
CASSQGLLTDTQYF
TGTGCCAGCAGCCAAGGCCTACTTACAGATACGCAGTATTTT
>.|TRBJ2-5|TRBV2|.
CASGQVETQYF
TGTGCCAGCGGCCAAGTGGAGACCCAGTACTTC
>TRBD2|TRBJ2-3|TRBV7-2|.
CASSRRSGRGDTQYF
TGTGCCAGCAGCCGTCGCAGCGGGAGGGGAGATACGCAGTATTTT
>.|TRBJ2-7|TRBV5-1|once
CASSTGPARNEQYF
TGCGCCAGCAGCACCGGACCGGCTCGGAACGAGCAGTACTTC
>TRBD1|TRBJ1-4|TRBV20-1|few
CSARDPEAGQAEKLFF
TGCAGTGCTAGAGATCCGGAGGCGGGACAGGCGGAAAAACTGTTTTTT
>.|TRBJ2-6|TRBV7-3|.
CASSLAGPRSGANVLTF
TGTGCCAGCAGCTTAGCGGGCCCGCGCTCTGGGGCCAACGTCCTGACTTTC